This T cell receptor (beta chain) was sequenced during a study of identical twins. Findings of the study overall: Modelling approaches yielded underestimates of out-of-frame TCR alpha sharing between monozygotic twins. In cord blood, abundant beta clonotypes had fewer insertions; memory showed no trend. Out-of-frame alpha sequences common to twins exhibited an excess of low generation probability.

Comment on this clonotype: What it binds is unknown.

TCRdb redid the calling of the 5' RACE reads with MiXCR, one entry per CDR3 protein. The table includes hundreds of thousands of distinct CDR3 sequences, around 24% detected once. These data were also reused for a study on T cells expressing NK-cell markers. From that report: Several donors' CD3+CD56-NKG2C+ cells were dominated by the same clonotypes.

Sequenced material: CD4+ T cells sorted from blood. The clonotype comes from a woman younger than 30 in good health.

CDR3 in amino acids: CASSLGTGGIGEAFF. The CDR3 nucleotides read TGCGCCAGCAGCTTGGGTACAGGTGGGATCGGTGAAGCTTTCTTT. The V gene is TRBV5-1, the J gene TRBJ1-1, with D tentatively TRBD1 (5 bases). Per germline, CDR1 SGHRS and CDR2 YFSETQ. The CDR3 runs to 15 residues. Trimming cost V 0 bases and J 7 bases, with 16 bases left between them.